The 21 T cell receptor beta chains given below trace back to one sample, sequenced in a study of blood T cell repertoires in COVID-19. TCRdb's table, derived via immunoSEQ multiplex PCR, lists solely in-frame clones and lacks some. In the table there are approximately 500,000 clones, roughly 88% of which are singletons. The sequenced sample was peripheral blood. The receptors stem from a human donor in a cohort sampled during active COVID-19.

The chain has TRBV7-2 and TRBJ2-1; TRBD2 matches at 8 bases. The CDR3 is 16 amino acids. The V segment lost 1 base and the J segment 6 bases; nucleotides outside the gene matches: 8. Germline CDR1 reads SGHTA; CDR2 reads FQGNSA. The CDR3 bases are TGTGCCAGCAGCTTAGGACTAGCGCGCATGTTCAATGAGCAGTTCTTC. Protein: CASSLGLARMFNEQFF.

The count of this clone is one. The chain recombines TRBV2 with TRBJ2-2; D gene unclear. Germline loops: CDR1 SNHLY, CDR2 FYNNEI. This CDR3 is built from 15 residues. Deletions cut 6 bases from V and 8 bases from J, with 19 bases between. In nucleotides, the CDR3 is TGTGCCAGCAGCGAGTATGGTCTTACTCCTGGGGAGCTGTTTTTT. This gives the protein CASSEYGLTPGELFF.

In DNA, the CDR3 is TGTGCCAGCTCACTGGCCCACTCCTACGAGCAGTACTTC. This gives the protein CASSLAHSYEQYF. The rearrangement joins TRBV18 to TRBJ2-7; no clear D. Germline CDR1 and CDR2: KGHSH and LQKENI. The V and J ends lost 4 bases and 0 bases respectively, with 7 bases between them. The CDR3 has 13 residues.

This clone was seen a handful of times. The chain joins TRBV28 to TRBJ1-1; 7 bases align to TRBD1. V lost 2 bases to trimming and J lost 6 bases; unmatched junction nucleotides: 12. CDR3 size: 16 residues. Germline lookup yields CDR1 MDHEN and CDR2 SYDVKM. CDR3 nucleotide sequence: TGTGCCAGCAGTTTAATAGGATGGGGCAGGGGGGCTGAAGCTTTCTTT. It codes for CASSLIGWGRGAEAFF.

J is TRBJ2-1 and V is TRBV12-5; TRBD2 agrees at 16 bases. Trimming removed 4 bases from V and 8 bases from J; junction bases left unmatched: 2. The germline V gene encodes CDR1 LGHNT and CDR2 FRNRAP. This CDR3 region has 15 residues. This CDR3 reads CASGSGTSGRDEQFF. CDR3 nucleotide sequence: TGTGCTAGTGGTTCTGGGACTAGCGGGAGGGATGAGCAGTTCTTC.

CDR3 residues: CASSLGPLGYTF. The CDR3 DNA reads TGTGCCAGCAGCTTGGGGCCTCTCGGCTACACCTTC. The rearrangement links TRBV5-6 to TRBJ1-2; D not resolved. The germline V gene has CDR1 SGHDT and CDR2 YYEEEE. The CDR3 is 12 amino acids. V lost 0 bases to trimming and J lost 8 bases, with 8 bases between them.

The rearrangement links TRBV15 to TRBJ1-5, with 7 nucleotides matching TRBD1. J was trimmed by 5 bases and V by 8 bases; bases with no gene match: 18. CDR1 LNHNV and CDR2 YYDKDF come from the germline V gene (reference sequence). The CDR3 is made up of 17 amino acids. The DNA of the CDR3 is TGTGCCACCGCTAACCAGCGATATAGGACAGGCGATCAGCCCCAGCATTTT. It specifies CATANQRYRTGDQPQHF.

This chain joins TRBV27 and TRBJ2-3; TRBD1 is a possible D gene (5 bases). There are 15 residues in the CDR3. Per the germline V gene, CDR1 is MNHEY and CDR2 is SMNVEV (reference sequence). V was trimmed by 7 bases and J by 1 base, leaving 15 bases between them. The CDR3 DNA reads TGTGCCAGCATAAGGGTAGGGGTGGGCACAGATACGCAGTATTTT. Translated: CASIRVGVGTDTQYF.

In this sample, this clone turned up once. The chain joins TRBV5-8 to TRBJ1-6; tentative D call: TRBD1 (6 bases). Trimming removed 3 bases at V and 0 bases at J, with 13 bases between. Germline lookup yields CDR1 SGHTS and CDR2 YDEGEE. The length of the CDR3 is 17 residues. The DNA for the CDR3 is TGTGCCAGCAGCTCCGACAGGAGAAGCTCCTATAATTCACCCCTCCACTTT. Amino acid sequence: CASSSDRRSSYNSPLHF.

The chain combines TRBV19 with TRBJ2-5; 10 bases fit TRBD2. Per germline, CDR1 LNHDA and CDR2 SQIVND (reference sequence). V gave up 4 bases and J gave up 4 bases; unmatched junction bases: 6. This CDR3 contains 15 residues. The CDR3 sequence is CASSSGSGRGETQYF. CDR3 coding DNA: TGTGCCAGTAGTAGCGGAAGCGGGAGGGGAGAGACCCAGTACTTC.

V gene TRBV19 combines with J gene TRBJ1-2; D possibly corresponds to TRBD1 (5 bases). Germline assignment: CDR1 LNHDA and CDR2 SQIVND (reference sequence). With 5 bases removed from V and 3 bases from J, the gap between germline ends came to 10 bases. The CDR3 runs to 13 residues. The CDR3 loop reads CASSARVDYGYTF. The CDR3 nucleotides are TGTGCCAGTAGTGCCAGGGTAGACTATGGCTACACCTTC.

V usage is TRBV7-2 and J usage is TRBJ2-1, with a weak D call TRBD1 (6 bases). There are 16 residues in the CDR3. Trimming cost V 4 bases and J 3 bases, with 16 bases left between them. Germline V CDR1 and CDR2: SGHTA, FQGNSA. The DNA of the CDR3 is TGTGCCAGCAGCTCTACGGACAGATCAATCTACAATGAGCAGTTCTTC. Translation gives CASSSTDRSIYNEQFF.

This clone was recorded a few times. CDR3 loop: CASSHRLAGGVSSYNEQFF. The CDR3 DNA reads TGTGCCAGCAGTCACCGACTAGCGGGAGGGGTTTCCTCCTACAATGAGCAGTTCTTC. The chain carries TRBV3-1 (or the pseudogene TRBV3-2) and TRBJ2-1; TRBD2 aligns across 14 bases. V gave up 6 bases and J gave up 0 bases; unmatched junction bases: 10. In germline, CDR1 is LGHDT, CDR2 YNNKEL (reference sequence). This CDR3 is 19 amino acids long.

This CDR3 reads CASSLVGQDNEQFF. The DNA for the CDR3 is TGTGCCAGCAGCTTAGTCGGACAGGACAATGAGCAGTTCTTC. The chain employs TRBV7-2 and TRBJ2-1; TRBD1 agrees at 7 bases. The CDR3 runs to 14 residues. Germline V gene sequence: CDR1 SGHTA, CDR2 FQGNSA. Germline trimming cut 1 base from V and 5 bases from J; bases unmatched to any gene: 2.

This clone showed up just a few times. The CDR3 reads CASSPIGEVNTGELFF. The CDR3 DNA reads TGCGCCAGCAGCCCGATAGGGGAGGTGAACACCGGGGAGCTGTTTTTT. The chain couples TRBV5-1 to TRBJ2-2; D is perhaps TRBD2 (6 bases). The CDR3 runs to 16 residues. From germline, CDR1 is SGHRS and CDR2 YFSETQ. The V and J ends lost 4 bases and 1 base respectively, with 14 bases between them.

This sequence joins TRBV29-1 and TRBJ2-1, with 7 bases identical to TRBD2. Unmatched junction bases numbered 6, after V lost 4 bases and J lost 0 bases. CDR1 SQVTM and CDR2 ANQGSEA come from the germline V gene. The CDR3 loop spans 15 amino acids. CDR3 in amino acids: CSVAFGRPSYNEQFF. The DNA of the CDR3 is TGCAGCGTTGCCTTCGGGAGGCCCTCCTACAATGAGCAGTTCTTC.

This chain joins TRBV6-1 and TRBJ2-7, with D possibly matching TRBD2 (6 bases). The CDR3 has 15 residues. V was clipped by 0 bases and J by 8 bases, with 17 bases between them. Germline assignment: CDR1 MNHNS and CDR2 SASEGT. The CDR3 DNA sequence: TGTGCCAGCAGTGAAGCTGCGGGACTCGTCCGCCAGCAGTACTTC. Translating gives CASSEAAGLVRQQYF.

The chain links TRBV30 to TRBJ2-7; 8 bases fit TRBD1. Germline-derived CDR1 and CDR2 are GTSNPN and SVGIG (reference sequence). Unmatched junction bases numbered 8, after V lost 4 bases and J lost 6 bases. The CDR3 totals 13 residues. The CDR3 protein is CAWNRGQVGEQYF. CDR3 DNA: TGTGCCTGGAATCGGGGACAGGTCGGCGAGCAGTACTTC.

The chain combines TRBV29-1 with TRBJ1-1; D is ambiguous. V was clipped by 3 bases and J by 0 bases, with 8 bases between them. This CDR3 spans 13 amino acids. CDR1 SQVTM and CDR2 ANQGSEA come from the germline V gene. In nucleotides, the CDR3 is TGCAGCGTTGACGGTAACGTGAACACTGAAGCTTTCTTT. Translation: CSVDGNVNTEAFF.

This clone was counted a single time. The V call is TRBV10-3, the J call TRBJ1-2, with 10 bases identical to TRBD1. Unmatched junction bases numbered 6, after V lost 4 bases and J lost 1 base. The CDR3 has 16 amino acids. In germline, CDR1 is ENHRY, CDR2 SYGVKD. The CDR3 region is CAISGTGGIDNYGYTF. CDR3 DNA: TGTGCCATCAGTGGGACAGGGGGAATTGATAACTATGGCTACACCTTC.

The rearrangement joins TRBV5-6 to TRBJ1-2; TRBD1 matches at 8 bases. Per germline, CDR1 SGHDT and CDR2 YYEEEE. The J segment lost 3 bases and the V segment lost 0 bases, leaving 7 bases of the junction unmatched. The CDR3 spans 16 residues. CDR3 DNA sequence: TGTGCCAGCAGCTTGGCATCAGGGGGCAGAGACTATGGCTACACCTTC. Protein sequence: CASSLASGGRDYGYTF.